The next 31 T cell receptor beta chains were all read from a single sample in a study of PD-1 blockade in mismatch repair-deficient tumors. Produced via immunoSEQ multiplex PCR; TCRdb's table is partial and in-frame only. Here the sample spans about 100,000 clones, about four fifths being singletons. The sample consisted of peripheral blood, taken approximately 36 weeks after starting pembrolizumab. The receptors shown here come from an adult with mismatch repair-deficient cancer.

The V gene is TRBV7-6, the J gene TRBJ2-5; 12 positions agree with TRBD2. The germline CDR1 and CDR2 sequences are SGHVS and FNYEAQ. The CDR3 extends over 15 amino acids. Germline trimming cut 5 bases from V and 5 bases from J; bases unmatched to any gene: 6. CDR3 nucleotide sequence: TGTGCCAGCAGCATCAGACTAGCGGGAGTGGAGACCCAGTACTTC. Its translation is CASSIRLAGVETQYF.

This CDR3 reads CASSQGGGNTEAFF. Here the CDR3 DNA reads TGTGCCAGCAGCCAAGGTGGAGGGAACACTGAAGCTTTCTTT. The V and J genes are TRBV14 and TRBJ1-1, with D hard to call. The CDR3 covers 14 residues. The germline V gene encodes CDR1 SGHDN and CDR2 FVKESK. Trimming stripped 1 base from V and 1 base from J, with 7 bases between. The variable domain in full, with the rest retrieved from reference TRBV14 and TRBJ1-1, is EAGVTQFPSHSVIEKGQTVTLRCDPISGHDNLYWYRRVMGKEIKFLLHFVKESKQDESGMPNNRFLAERTGGTYSTLKVQPAELEDSGVYFCASSQGGGNTEAFFGQGTRLTVV.

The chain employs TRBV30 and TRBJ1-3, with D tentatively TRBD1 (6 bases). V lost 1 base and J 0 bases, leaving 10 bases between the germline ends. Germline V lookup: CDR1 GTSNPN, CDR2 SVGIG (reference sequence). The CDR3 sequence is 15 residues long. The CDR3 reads CAWSADRSSGNTIYF. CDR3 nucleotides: TGTGCCTGGAGTGCAGACAGGAGCTCTGGAAACACCATATATTTT. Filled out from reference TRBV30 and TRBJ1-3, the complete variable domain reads SQTIHQWPATLVQPVGSPLSLECTVEGTSNPNLYWYRQAAGRGLQLLFYSVGIGQISSEVPQNLSASRPQDRQFILSSKKLLLSDSGFYLCAWSADRSSGNTIYFGEGSWLTVV.

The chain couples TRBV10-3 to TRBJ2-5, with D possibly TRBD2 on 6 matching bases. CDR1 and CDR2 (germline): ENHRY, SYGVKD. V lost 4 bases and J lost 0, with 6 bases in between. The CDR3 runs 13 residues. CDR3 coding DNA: TGTGCCATCAGTGCGGGAGACCAAGAGACCCAGTACTTC. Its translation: CAISAGDQETQYF.

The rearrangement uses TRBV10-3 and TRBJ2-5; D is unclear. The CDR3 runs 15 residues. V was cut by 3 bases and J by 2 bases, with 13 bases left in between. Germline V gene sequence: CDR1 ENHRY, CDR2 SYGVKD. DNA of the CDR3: TGTGCCATCAGTGATAGAAATCAATTGCAAGAGACCCAGTACTTC. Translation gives CAISDRNQLQETQYF.

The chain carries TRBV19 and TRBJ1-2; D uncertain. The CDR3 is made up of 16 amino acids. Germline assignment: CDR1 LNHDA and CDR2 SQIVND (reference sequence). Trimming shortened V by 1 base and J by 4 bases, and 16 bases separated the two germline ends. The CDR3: CASSIGGSRGAYGYTF. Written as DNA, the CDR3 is TGTGCCAGTAGTATAGGAGGATCGCGGGGAGCCTATGGCTACACCTTC. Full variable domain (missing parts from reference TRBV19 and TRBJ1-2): DGGITQSPKYLFRKEGQNVTLSCEQNLNHDAMYWYRQDPGQGLRLIYYSQIVNDFQKGDIAEGYSVSREKKESFPLTVTSAQKNPTAFYLCASSIGGSRGAYGYTFGSGTRLTVV.

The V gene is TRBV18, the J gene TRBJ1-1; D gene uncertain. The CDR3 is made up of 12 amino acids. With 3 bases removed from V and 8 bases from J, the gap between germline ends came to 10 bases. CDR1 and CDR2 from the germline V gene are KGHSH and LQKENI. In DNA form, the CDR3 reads TGTGCCAGCTCACCGACTGGGAACGAAGCTTTCTTT. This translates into CASSPTGNEAFF.

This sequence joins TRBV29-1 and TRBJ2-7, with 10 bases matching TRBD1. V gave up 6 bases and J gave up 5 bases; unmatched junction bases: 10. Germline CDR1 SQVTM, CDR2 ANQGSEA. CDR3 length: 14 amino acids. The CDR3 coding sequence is TGCAGCGTCCTACCCGACAGGGGGCTACACGAGCAGTACTTC. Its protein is CSVLPDRGLHEQYF.

Here the CDR3 reads CASSPRAGTAYSGNTIYF. Written as DNA, the CDR3 is TGTGCCAGCAGCCCCCGCGCCGGGACCGCTTACTCTGGAAACACCATATATTTT. The rearrangement uses TRBV7-2 and TRBJ1-3; maybe TRBD1 (5 bases). CDR3 size: 18 residues. The V and J ends lost 5 bases and 0 bases respectively, with 20 bases between them. Germline CDR1 reads SGHTA; CDR2 reads FQGNSA.

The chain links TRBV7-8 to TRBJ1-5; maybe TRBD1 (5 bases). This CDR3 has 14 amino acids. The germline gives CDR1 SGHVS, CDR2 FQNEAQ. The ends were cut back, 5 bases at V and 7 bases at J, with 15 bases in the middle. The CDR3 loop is CASSVQGVQQPQHF. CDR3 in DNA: TGTGCCAGCAGCGTTCAGGGTGTTCAGCAGCCCCAGCATTTT. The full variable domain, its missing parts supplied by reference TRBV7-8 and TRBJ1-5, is GAGVSQSPRYKVAKRGQDVALRCDPISGHVSLFWYQQALGQGPEFLTYFQNEAQLDKSGLPSDRFFAERPEGSVSTLKIQRTQQEDSAVYLCASSVQGVQQPQHFGDGTRLSIL.

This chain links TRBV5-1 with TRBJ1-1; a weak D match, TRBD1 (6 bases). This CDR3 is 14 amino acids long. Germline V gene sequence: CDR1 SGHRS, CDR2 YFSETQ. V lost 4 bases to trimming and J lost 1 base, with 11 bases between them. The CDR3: CASSKRTENTEAFF. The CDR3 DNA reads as TGCGCCAGCAGCAAGAGGACAGAGAACACTGAAGCTTTCTTT.

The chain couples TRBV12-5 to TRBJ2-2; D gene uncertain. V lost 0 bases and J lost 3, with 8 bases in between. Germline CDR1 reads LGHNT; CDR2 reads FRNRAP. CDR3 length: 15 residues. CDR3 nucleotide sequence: TGTGCTAGTGGTTTGGTTACCCGCGACACCGGGGAGCTGTTTTTT. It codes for CASGLVTRDTGELFF. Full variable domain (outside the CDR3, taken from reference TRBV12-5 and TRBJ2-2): DARVTQTPRHKVTEMGQEVTMRCQPILGHNTVFWYRQTMMQGLELLAYFRNRAPLDDSGMPKDRFSAEMPDATLATLKIQPSEPRDSAVYFCASGLVTRDTGELFFGEGSRLTVL.

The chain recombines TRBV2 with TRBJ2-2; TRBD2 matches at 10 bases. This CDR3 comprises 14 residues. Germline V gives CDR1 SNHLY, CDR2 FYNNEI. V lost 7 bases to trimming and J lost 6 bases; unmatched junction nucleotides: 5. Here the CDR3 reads CASKSLAGAGELFF. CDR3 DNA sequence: TGTGCCAGCAAGTCGCTAGCGGGAGCCGGGGAGCTGTTTTTT.

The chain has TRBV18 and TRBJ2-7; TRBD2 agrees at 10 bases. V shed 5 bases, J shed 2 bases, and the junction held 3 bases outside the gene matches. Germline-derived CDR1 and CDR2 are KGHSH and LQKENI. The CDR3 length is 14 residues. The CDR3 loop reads CASSSLAGAYEQYF. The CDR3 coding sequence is TGTGCCAGCTCAAGCCTAGCGGGAGCCTACGAGCAGTACTTC.

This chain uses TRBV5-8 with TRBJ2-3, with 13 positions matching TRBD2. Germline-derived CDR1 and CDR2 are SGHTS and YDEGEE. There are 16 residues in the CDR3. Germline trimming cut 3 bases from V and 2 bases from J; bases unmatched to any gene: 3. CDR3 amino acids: CASSWGTSGDTDTQYF. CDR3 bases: TGTGCCAGCAGCTGGGGGACTAGCGGGGACACAGATACGCAGTATTTT.

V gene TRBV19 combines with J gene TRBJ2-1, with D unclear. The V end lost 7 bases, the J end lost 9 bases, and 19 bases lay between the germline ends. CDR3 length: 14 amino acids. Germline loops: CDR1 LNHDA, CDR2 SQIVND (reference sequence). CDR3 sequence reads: CASMRSVSGPEQFF. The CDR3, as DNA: TGTGCCAGTATGAGGAGCGTCTCTGGCCCTGAGCAGTTCTTC.

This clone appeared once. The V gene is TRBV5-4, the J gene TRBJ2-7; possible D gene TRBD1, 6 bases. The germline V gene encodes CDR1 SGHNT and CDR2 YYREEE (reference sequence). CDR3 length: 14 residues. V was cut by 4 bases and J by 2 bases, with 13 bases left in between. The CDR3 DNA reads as TGTGCCAGCAGCCCAGGGGCGGGTACCTACGAGCAGTACTTC. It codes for CASSPGAGTYEQYF.

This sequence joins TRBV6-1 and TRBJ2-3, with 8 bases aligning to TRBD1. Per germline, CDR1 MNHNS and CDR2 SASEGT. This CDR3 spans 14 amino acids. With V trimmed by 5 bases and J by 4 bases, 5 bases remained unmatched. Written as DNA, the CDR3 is TGTGCCAGCAGTCCACGGACAGGGCCAGATACGCAGTATTTT. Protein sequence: CASSPRTGPDTQYF.

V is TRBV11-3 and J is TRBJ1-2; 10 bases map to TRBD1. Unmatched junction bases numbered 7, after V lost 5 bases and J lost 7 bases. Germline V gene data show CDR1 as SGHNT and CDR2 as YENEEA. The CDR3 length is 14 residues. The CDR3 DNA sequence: TGTGCCAGCAGCGAACCGGGACAGGGGTCTGGCTACACCTTC. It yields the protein CASSEPGQGSGYTF.

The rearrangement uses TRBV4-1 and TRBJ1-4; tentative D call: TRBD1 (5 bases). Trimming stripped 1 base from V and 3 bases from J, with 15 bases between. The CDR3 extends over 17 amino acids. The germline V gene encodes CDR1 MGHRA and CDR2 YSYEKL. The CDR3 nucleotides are TGCGCCAGCAGCCAAGGTCCCCAACCAGGGTCTAATGAAAAACTGTTTTTT. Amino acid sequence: CASSQGPQPGSNEKLFF.

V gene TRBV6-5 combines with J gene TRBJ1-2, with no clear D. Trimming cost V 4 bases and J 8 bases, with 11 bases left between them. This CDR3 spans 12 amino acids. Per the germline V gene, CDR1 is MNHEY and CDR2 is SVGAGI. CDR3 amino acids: CASSSGSPGYTF. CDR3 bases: TGTGCCAGCAGTTCAGGCAGTCCCGGCTACACCTTC.

CDR3 in DNA: TGTGCCAGCAGCTTAGGTCTGGCTAGCGGGACCCACGAGCAGTACTTC. The encoded protein is CASSLGLASGTHEQYF. The chain couples TRBV7-8 to TRBJ2-7, with 9 bases matching TRBD2. CDR1 and CDR2 from the germline V gene are SGHVS and FQNEAQ. With V trimmed by 1 base and J by 5 bases, 9 bases remained unmatched. The CDR3 is 16 residues long.

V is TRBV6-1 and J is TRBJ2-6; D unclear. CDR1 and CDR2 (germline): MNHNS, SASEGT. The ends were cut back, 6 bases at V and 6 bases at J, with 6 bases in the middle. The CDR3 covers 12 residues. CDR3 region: CASRLPANVLTF. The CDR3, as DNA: TGTGCCAGCAGGCTCCCGGCCAACGTCCTGACTTTC.

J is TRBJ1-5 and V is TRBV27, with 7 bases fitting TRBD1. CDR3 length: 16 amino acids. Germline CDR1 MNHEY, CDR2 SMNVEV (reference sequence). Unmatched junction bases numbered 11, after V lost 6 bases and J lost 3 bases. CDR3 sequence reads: CASSSGGQYHNQPQHF. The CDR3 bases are TGTGCCAGCAGCTCGGGGGGACAGTACCACAATCAGCCCCAGCATTTT.

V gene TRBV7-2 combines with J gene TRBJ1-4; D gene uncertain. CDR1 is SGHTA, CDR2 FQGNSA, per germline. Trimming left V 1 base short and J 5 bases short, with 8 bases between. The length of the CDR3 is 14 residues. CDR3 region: CASSLVVANEKLFF. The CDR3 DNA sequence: TGTGCCAGCAGCTTAGTGGTGGCAAATGAAAAACTGTTTTTT.

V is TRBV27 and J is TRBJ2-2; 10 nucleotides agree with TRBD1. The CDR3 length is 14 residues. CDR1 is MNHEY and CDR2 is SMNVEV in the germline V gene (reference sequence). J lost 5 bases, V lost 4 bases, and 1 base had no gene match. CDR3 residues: CASSWTGGTGELFF. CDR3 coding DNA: TGTGCCAGCAGTTGGACAGGGGGGACCGGGGAGCTGTTTTTT.

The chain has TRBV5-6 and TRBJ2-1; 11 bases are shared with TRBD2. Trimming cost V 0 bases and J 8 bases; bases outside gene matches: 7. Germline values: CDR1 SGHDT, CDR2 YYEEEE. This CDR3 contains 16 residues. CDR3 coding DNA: TGTGCCAGCAGCTTGGGAACTAGCGGGAGAGTAGATGAGCAGTTCTTC. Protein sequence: CASSLGTSGRVDEQFF.

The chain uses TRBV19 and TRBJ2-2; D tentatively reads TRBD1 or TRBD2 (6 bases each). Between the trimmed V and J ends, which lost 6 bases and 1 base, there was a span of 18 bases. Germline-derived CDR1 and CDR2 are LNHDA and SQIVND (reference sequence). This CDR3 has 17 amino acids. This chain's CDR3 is CASRNRGQALNTGELFF. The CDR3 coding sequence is TGTGCCAGTAGGAATCGGGGGCAGGCCTTGAACACCGGGGAGCTGTTTTTT. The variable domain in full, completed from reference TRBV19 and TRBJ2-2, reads DGGITQSPKYLFRKEGQNVTLSCEQNLNHDAMYWYRQDPGQGLRLIYYSQIVNDFQKGDIAEGYSVSREKKESFPLTVTSAQKNPTAFYLCASRNRGQALNTGELFFGEGSRLTVL.

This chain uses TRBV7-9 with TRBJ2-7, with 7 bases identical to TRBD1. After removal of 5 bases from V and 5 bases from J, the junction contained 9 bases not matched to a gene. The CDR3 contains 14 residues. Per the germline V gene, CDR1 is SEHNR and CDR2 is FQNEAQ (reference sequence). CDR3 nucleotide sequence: TGTGCCAGCAGCACCACTACAGGGGCGCACGAGCAGTACTTC. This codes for CASSTTTGAHEQYF.

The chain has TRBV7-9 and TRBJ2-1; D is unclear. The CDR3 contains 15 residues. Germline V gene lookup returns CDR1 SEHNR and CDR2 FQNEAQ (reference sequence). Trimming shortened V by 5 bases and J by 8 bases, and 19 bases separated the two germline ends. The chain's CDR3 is CASSPRLDGDDEQFF. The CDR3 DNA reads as TGTGCCAGCAGCCCCCGCTTGGACGGCGACGATGAGCAGTTCTTC. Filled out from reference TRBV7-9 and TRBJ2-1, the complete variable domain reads DTGVSQNPRHKITKRGQNVTFRCDPISEHNRLYWYRQTLGQGPEFLTYFQNEAQLEKSRLLSDRFSAERPKGSFSTLEIQRTEQGDSAMYLCASSPRLDGDDEQFFGPGTRLTVL.

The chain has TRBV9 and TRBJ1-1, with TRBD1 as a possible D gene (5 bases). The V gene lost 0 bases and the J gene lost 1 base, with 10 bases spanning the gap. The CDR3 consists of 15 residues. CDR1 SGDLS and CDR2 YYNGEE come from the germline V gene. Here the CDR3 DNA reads TGTGCCAGCAGCGTAGCGGTGGGGCCGAACACTGAAGCTTTCTTT. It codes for CASSVAVGPNTEAFF.